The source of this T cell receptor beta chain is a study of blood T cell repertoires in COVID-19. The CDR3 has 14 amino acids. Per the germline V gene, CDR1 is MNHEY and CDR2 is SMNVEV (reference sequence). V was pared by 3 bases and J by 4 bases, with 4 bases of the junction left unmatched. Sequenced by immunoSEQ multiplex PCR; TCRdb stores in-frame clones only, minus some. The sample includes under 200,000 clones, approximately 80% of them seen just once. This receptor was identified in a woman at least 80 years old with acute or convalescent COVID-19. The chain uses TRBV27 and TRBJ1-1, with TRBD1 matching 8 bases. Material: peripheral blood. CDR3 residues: CASSLNRGSTEAFF. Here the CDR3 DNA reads TGTGCCAGCAGTTTGAACAGGGGGTCCACTGAAGCTTTCTTT.